This is a list of T cell receptor beta chains from one sample in a study of blood T cell repertoires in COVID-19. Repertoires were generated with immunoSEQ multiplex PCR, while TCRdb's copy carries only in-frame clones and drops some. The sample holds about 130,000 clones; approximately 89% are singletons and the top ten take about an eighth. Sample: peripheral blood. These receptors all come from a woman between 65 and 79 years old with COVID-19, enrolled during active disease. CDR3s include the opening cysteine and the closing phenylalanine or tryptophan. A D gene is named only where the DNA matches it firmly. A row's size may be missing; if present it is once, few, many or a size class.

.,TRBJ2-7,TRBV18,TRBD1,CASSLLRDREGISYEQYF,TGTGCCAGCTCACTCCTCCGGGACAGGGAGGGCATCAGCTACGAGCAGTACTTC
few,TRBJ2-2,TRBV6-4,TRBD1,CASSVTGAGELFF,TGTGCCAGCAGTGTTACAGGGGCCGGGGAGCTGTTTTTT
.,TRBJ2-2,TRBV9,TRBD2,CASSPGTSDTGELFF,TGTGCCAGCAGCCCAGGGACTAGCGACACCGGGGAGCTGTTTTTT
.,TRBJ2-1,TRBV28,TRBD2,CASNPLAGGYNEQFF,TGTGCCAGCAATCCCCTAGCGGGCGGGTACAATGAGCAGTTCTTC
.,TRBJ2-4,TRBV7-2,.,CASRRGTLKENIQYF,TGTGCCAGCAGGAGGGGGACCTTGAAAGAAAACATTCAGTACTTC
.,TRBJ2-5,TRBV19,.,CASSIQDLQETQYF,TGTGCCAGTAGTATACAGGATCTCCAAGAGACCCAGTACTTC
.,TRBJ2-6,TRBV5-1,.,CASSLELLTNVLTF,TGCGCCAGCAGCTTGGAGCTCTTAACCAACGTCCTGACTTTC
.,TRBJ2-5,TRBV4-1,TRBD2,CASSTRLAGEQETQYF,TGCGCCAGCAGCACGCGACTAGCGGGTGAACAAGAGACCCAGTACTTC
.,TRBJ2-5,TRBV3-1/TRBV3-2,TRBD2,CASRASGGLETQYF,TGTGCCAGCAGGGCTAGCGGGGGTTTGGAGACCCAGTACTTC
.,TRBJ2-3,TRBV7-3,.,CASSRQGGGDTQYF,TGTGCCAGCAGCCGACAGGGAGGCGGGGATACGCAGTATTTT
once,TRBJ1-1,TRBV19,.,CATARGGNTEAFF,TGTGCCACAGCCCGGGGAGGGAACACTGAAGCTTTCTTT
.,TRBJ1-1,TRBV5-4,.,CASSLGNRIEAFF,TGTGCCAGCAGCTTGGGAAACAGGATTGAAGCTTTCTTT
.,TRBJ2-2,TRBV5-1,.,CASSPDITGELFF,TGCGCCAGCAGCCCAGATATCACCGGGGAGCTGTTTTTT
.,TRBJ1-6,TRBV12-2,.,CASRLLLRTMDSPLHF,TGTGCAAGTCGCTTGCTACTTCGGACAATGGATTCACCCCTCCACTTT
.,TRBJ1-2,TRBV30,.,CAWSYQAGGYTF,TGTGCCTGGAGTTATCAGGCTGGCGGCTACACCTTC
.,TRBJ2-7,TRBV28,TRBD2,CASSSPGRSTYEQYF,TGTGCCAGCAGCTCGCCCGGGAGGTCTACCTACGAGCAGTACTTC
.,TRBJ2-7,TRBV28,.,CASSVPRGGPSSSYEQYF,TGTGCCAGCAGTGTCCCCCGGGGAGGACCCTCTAGCTCCTACGAGCAGTACTTC
.,TRBJ2-5,TRBV5-6,TRBD1,CASSYFPGQGETQYF,TGTGCCAGCAGTTATTTCCCGGGACAGGGAGAGACCCAGTACTTC
.,TRBJ2-7,TRBV7-2,TRBD1,CASSRDRDPDEQYF,TGTGCCAGCAGCAGAGACAGGGATCCCGACGAGCAGTACTTC
.,TRBJ1-2,TRBV29-1,.,CSATFPGYGYTF,TGCAGCGCTACCTTCCCGGGCTATGGCTACACCTTC